This T cell receptor beta chain was recovered during a study of T-cell memory formation after mild COVID-19. Barcoded TCR alpha and TCR beta cDNA libraries with UMIs came from 5'RACE using constant-segment primers. TCRdb re-derived calls from the 5' RACE reads in MiXCR, one entry per CDR3 protein. The repertoire includes roughly 450,000 distinct CDR3 sequences, roughly 20% of them detected once, and about 12% sits in the top ten. On this clonotype itself: The antigen remains unidentified.

Study-level findings and limits: Cross-reactive memory appears to have joined, as suggested by some responding clones showing up in pre-infection memory. Clones that got smaller from day 15 to 85 had even CD4/CD8, while clones growing later tipped toward CD4+. Proof of SARS-CoV-2 specificity was absent for the second-wave clones that crested on day 37.

The CDR3 has 14 residues. J lost 7 bases, V lost 4 bases, and 6 bases had no gene match. The V gene's germline CDR1 is SGHDT and CDR2 YYEEEE. The TCR comes from an adult woman who had mild COVID-19 (a few samples of this study predate the infection). Cell type and time point are not known. The chain carries TRBV5-6 and TRBJ2-7, with 12 bases that match TRBD1. Sequenced: PBMCs or a T cell subset sorted from them (not recorded which). The CDR3 here is CASSPGQGAQEQYF. As DNA, the CDR3 is TGTGCCAGCAGCCCGGGACAGGGGGCGCAAGAGCAGTACTTC. The variable domain in full, completed from reference TRBV5-6 and TRBJ2-7, reads DAGVTQSPTHLIKTRGQQVTLRCSPKSGHDTVSWYQQALGQGPQFIFQYYEEEERQRGNFPDRFSGHQFPNYSSELNVNALLLGDSALYLCASSPGQGAQEQYFGPGTRLTVT.